A single sample gave rise to the 5 T cell receptor beta chains below, sequenced in a study of cytomegalovirus exposure and HLA in healthy donors. Primers included in the PCR were 60 Vbeta and 13 Jbeta primers. Only in-frame clones appear in the TCRdb table, and some are missing; sequencing was by immunoSEQ multiplex PCR. The profile covers around 67,000 clones, with about four fifths appearing a single time and roughly 7.8% taken by the ten largest. Sequences were obtained from PBMCs. The receptors originated from a man aged 18 to 35 in good health and CMV-seropositive.

The genes are TRBV7-2 and TRBJ1-1; TRBD1 aligns across 8 bases. The CDR3 has 15 amino acids. Germline CDR1 and CDR2: SGHTA and FQGNSA. The V segment lost 4 bases and the J segment 4 bases; nucleotides outside the gene matches: 8. The CDR3 reads CASSSGQGGGTEAFF. The CDR3 nucleotides read TGTGCCAGCAGCTCCGGACAGGGAGGAGGCACTGAAGCTTTCTTT.

The chain joins TRBV4-1 to TRBJ1-2, with a tentative D call TRBD1 (5 bases). Trimming removed 5 bases from V and 8 bases from J, with 21 bases in between. Germline V gene sequence: CDR1 MGHRA, CDR2 YSYEKL. The CDR3 has 15 residues. The CDR3 nucleotides read TGCGCCAGCAGCGCTCTATTAGGCAGGGCTGAGGGCTACACCTTC. Protein sequence: CASSALLGRAEGYTF.

The chain uses TRBV9 and TRBJ1-1; 7 bases are a match to TRBD1. Trimming at V came to 4 bases and at J to 1 base, leaving 4 bases not matched to a gene. The length of the CDR3 is 14 residues. Germline V gene data show CDR1 as SGDLS and CDR2 as YYNGEE. In DNA, the CDR3 is TGTGCCAGCAGCCCCCGGACAGGGAACACTGAAGCTTTCTTT. It yields the protein CASSPRTGNTEAFF.

CDR3 sequence reads: CASSEDSRGQGAIDEQFF. CDR3 in DNA: TGTGCCAGCAGTGAAGATTCTCGGGGACAGGGGGCAATCGATGAGCAGTTCTTC. The V and J genes are TRBV25-1 and TRBJ2-1, with 12 bases matching TRBD1. The CDR3 has 18 amino acids. V lost 2 bases, J lost 8 bases, and 13 bases stayed unmatched. Germline values: CDR1 MGHDK, CDR2 SYGVNS.

The chain employs TRBV30 and TRBJ1-4; D is perhaps TRBD1 (6 bases). The germline gives CDR1 GTSNPN, CDR2 SVGIG (reference sequence). V was pared by 1 base and J by 0 bases, with 12 bases between. There are 16 residues in the CDR3. The CDR3 DNA follows: TGTGCCTGGAGTGAAACCCCAGGGGCAACTAATGAAAAACTGTTTTTT. Translated: CAWSETPGATNEKLFF. Looking up the rest from reference TRBV30 and TRBJ1-4 gives the full variable domain: SQTIHQWPATLVQPVGSPLSLECTVEGTSNPNLYWYRQAAGRGLQLLFYSVGIGQISSEVPQNLSASRPQDRQFILSSKKLLLSDSGFYLCAWSETPGATNEKLFFGSGTQLSVL.